These 5 T cell receptor beta chains came from one sample sequenced in a study of spatial heterogeneity in lung cancer. Time point: blood at routine non-recurrence follow-up after resection. Unsorted whole RNA from tumor, nontumor lung or frozen PBMC underwent sequencing. TCRdb re-called the 5' RACE reads with MiXCR, one entry per CDR3 protein. Of some 54,000 distinct CDR3 sequences listed, 7.4% are singletons. The source was PBMCs, collected at follow-up. The source of these receptors is a female donor with early-stage non-small cell lung cancer.

This clonotype was detected a few times. One end of the junction fails to match germline, which may point to a read error. The genes are TRBV4-1 and TRBJ2-7; D remains ambiguous. The CDR3 loop spans 13 amino acids. Per germline, CDR1 MGHRA and CDR2 YSYEKL. The CDR3 spells CASGQVGVYEQYF. The DNA of the CDR3 is TGCGCCAGCGGCCAAGTTGGGGTCTACGAGCAGTACTTC.

The V gene is TRBV20-1, the J gene TRBJ1-5; perhaps TRBD1 as D (5 bases). Trimming pared 2 bases from V and 6 bases from J, leaving 11 bases between. This CDR3 contains 13 residues. The germline V gene encodes CDR1 DFQATT and CDR2 SNEGSKA (reference sequence). CDR3 DNA: TGCAGTGCTAGACCCGGGGGGGGTCAGCCCCAGCATTTT. Encoded protein: CSARPGGGQPQHF.

Only a few counts were recorded for this clonotype. This chain uses TRBV18 with TRBJ2-1; maybe TRBD1 (5 bases). This CDR3 is 16 amino acids long. Germline CDR1 is KGHSH and CDR2 is LQKENI. V lost 4 bases and J 3 bases, leaving 16 bases between the germline ends. This chain's CDR3 is CASSLGQGTIYNEQFF. The CDR3 DNA is TGTGCCAGCTCACTCGGACAAGGCACTATCTACAATGAGCAGTTCTTC.

This clonotype was counted between two and nine times. The chain combines TRBV5-1 with TRBJ2-3, with 12 positions matching TRBD1. The CDR3 covers 15 residues. V lost 4 bases and J lost 4; bases outside the gene matches: 4. The germline V gene has CDR1 SGHRS and CDR2 YFSETQ. The DNA of the CDR3 is TGCGCCAGCAGCCTTGGGACAGGGGGCCCAGATACGCAGTATTTT. Encoded protein: CASSLGTGGPDTQYF.

V and J are TRBV4-1 and TRBJ1-2, with D uncertain. V dropped 0 bases and J dropped 4 bases, with 18 bases sitting between them. Germline assignment: CDR1 MGHRA and CDR2 YSYEKL. The CDR3 totals 17 residues. CDR3 DNA sequence: TGCGCCAGCAGCCAAGACCCCGCGGCCTCCGCTTCCTATGGCTACACCTTC. Its translation: CASSQDPAASASYGYTF.